This T cell receptor beta chain emerged from a study of CD8+ T cells in alopecia areata. Turning to the study itself: Those treated were given oral tofacitinib at 5 to 10 mg twice daily.

The treatment is: oral pan-JAK inhibitor, 5-10 mg twice daily. A FACSAria was used to sort CD4+ and CD8+ T cells. These cells came from PBMCs. Broader study findings: Many expanded lesional clones persisted in scalp and blood during tofacitinib.

Reverse transcription of extracted RNA yielded cDNA, which provided the sequencing template. TCRdb's table, derived via immunoSEQ multiplex PCR, lists solely in-frame clones and lacks some. Here the sample spans roughly 200,000 clones, about 60% being singletons. This CDR3 has 15 residues. Germline V gene sequence: CDR1 MNHEY, CDR2 SMNVEV (reference sequence). With regard to this clone: The antigen is unknown. A read error may account for a junction end that differs from germline.

The origin of this receptor is a human donor with alopecia areata. The gene calls are TRBV27 and TRBJ2-7; D ambiguous. Sample: CD8+ T cells sorted from blood, taken at week 24, from a patient treated with tofacitinib. The CDR3 spells CASSPSDVSPQASIF. The CDR3 DNA reads TGTGCCAGCAGTCCCTCGGACGTTAGCCCTCAGGCTAGTATCTTC.